Listed here are 8 T cell receptor beta chains from one sample, sequenced in a study of T cells in localized non-small cell lung cancer. TCRdb's copy holds only in-frame clones and misses some; the assay was immunoSEQ multiplex PCR. The data show 45,000 to 60,000 clones, with around 80% seen just once and 4.5% to 5.5% held by the top ten. The material sequenced was PBMCs, taken before any cancer treatment. The receptors were sampled from a woman between 35 and 70 years old with stage II lung adenocarcinoma.

The gene calls are TRBV28 and TRBJ1-5; D remains ambiguous. Germline V gives CDR1 MDHEN, CDR2 SYDVKM. Trimming shortened V by 5 bases and J by 0 bases, and 8 bases separated the two germline ends. The CDR3 is 14 amino acids. The CDR3: CASSGRHSNQPQHF. CDR3 coding DNA: TGTGCCAGCAGTGGCAGGCATAGCAATCAGCCCCAGCATTTT.

This clone was counted only a few times. The chain combines TRBV25-1 with TRBJ1-1; D call uncertain. The CDR3 length is 11 residues. CDR1 and CDR2 (germline): MGHDK, SYGVNS. V lost 2 bases and J 6 bases, leaving 4 bases between the germline ends. This chain's CDR3 is CASSERAEAFF. CDR3 coding DNA: TGTGCCAGCAGTGAACGCGCTGAAGCTTTCTTT.

The rearrangement links TRBV10-3 to TRBJ2-7, with 11 positions matching TRBD1. Trimming took 3 bases from V and 6 from J; bases not matched to a gene: 4. Germline V gives CDR1 ENHRY, CDR2 SYGVKD. The CDR3 spans 14 residues. CDR3 nucleotide sequence: TGTGCCATCAGTGATCTTGGGACAGGGGGCGAGCAGTACTTC. The encoded protein is CAISDLGTGGEQYF.

This chain links TRBV6-1 with TRBJ1-1; D is unclear. The germline V gene encodes CDR1 MNHNS and CDR2 SASEGT. Trimming cost V 2 bases and J 8 bases, with 9 bases left between them. The CDR3 covers 12 residues. CDR3 loop: CASSEQVWEAFF. CDR3 nucleotide sequence: TGTGCCAGCAGTGAACAGGTTTGGGAAGCTTTCTTT.

The rearrangement uses TRBV29-1 and TRBJ2-1, with 7 bases fitting TRBD1. Germline V gives CDR1 SQVTM, CDR2 ANQGSEA. V lost 4 bases and J lost 4; bases outside the gene matches: 1. This CDR3 spans 12 amino acids. The DNA for the CDR3 is TGCAGCGTTGGGGGACAGTACAATGAGCAGTTCTTC. As protein: CSVGGQYNEQFF.

V and J are TRBV12-5 and TRBJ2-5, with D perhaps TRBD2 (7 bases). V lost 0 bases, J lost 2 bases, and 13 bases lay in between. There are 16 residues in the CDR3. The germline gives CDR1 LGHNT, CDR2 FRNRAP. The CDR3 DNA sequence: TGTGCTAGTGGTTTGGTACTAGGGGGGGCACAAGAGACCCAGTACTTC. Protein sequence: CASGLVLGGAQETQYF.

This chain joins TRBV7-2 and TRBJ2-1; the D is unclear. Germline V gene data show CDR1 as SGHTA and CDR2 as FQGNSA. This CDR3 has 12 residues. V lost 1 base, J lost 9 bases, and 7 bases lay in between. The chain's CDR3 is CASSLEAGEQFF. The CDR3 DNA reads TGTGCCAGCAGCTTAGAAGCAGGTGAGCAGTTCTTC.

The chain links TRBV20-1 to TRBJ1-1; tentative D call: TRBD1 (6 bases). Per the germline V gene, CDR1 is DFQATT and CDR2 is SNEGSKA (reference sequence). The CDR3 runs to 11 residues. Trimming removed 8 bases from V and 5 bases from J, with 12 bases in between. CDR3: CSPRRGTEAFF. CDR3 in DNA: TGCAGTCCTCGCAGGGGAACTGAAGCTTTCTTT.